The entry that follows covers one T cell receptor (beta chain) sequence. In germline, CDR1 is SGHNT, CDR2 YYREEE (reference sequence). The CDR3 runs to 12 residues. Trimming removed 4 bases at V and 6 bases at J, with 8 bases between. Methods used by the authors: From reference gene primer amplification, estimates of nucleated cell counts were derived. Sequencing used immunoSEQ multiplex PCR; TCRdb keeps in-frame clones, though not all of them. The V and J calls and clone size are taken from that table; D and trimming were inferred from the DNA. Among 70,000 to 95,000 clones, 85% to 95% were seen once, and the ten largest hold around 6%. The data derive from a study of blood T cell repertoires in COVID-19. Overall study context: Acute and convalescent COVID-19 samples came from the United States, Italy and Spain. PBMCs, B-cell-depleted T cells, or T cells were the source of the cDNA or gDNA that made up the material.

The chain joins TRBV5-4 to TRBJ2-1, with D unclear. The source is a woman between 55 and 75 years old with active COVID-19. Source material: peripheral blood. CDR3 coding DNA: TGTGCCAGCAGCGCACCCGGCAATGAGCAGTTCTTC. Protein product: CASSAPGNEQFF.